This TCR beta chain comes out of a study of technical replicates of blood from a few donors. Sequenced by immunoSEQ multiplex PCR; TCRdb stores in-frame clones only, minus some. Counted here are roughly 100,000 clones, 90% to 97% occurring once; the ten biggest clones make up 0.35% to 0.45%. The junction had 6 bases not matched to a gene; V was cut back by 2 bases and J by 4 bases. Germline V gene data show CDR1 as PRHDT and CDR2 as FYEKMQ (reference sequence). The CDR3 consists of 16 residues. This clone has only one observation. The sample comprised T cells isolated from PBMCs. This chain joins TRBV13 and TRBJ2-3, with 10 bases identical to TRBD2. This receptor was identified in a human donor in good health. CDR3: CASSLKSGRAADTQYF. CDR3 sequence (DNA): TGTGCCAGCAGCTTAAAAAGCGGGAGGGCCGCAGATACGCAGTATTTT.